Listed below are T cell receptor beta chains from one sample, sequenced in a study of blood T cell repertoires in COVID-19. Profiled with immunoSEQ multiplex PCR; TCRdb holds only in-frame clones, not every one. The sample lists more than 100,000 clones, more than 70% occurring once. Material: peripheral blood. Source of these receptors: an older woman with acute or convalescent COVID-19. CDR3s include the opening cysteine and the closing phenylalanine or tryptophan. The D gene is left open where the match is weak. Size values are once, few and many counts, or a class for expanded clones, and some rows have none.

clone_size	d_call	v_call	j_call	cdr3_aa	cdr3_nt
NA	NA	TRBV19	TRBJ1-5	CASSSGGVSNQPQHF	TGTGCCAGTAGTTCCGGAGGGGTGAGCAATCAGCCCCAGCATTTT
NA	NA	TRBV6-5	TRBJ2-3	CASGRQVTDTQYF	TGTGCCAGCGGGAGGCAGGTCACAGATACGCAGTATTTT
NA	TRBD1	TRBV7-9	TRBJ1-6	CASSISGQGNSPLHF	TGTGCCAGCAGCATCTCGGGACAGGGTAATTCACCCCTCCACTTT
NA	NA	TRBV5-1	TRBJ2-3	CASGARPTDTQYF	TGCGCCAGTGGGGCCCGGCCTACAGATACGCAGTATTTT
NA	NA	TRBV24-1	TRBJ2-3	CATNQGLSTDTQYF	TGTGCCACCAACCAGGGACTCAGCACAGATACGCAGTATTTT
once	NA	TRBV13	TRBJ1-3	CASSLVANTIYF	TGTGCCAGCTCCTTAGTGGCAAACACCATATATTTT
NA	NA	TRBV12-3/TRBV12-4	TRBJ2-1	CASSGAGEQFF	TGTGCCAGCAGTGGGGCCGGGGAGCAGTTCTTC
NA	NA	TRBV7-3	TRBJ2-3	CASSLGLAYTDTQYF	TGTGCCAGCAGCCTGGGCCTAGCGTACACAGATACGCAGTATTTT
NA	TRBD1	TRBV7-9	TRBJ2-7	CASSPEQGSFSHEQYF	TGTGCCAGCAGCCCGGAACAGGGGTCCTTCTCTCACGAGCAGTACTTC
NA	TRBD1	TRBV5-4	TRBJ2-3	CASSQGAGTDTQYF	TGTGCCAGCAGCCAGGGGGCAGGTACAGATACGCAGTATTTT
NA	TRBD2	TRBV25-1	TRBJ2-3	CASHSGLAGGPWDTQYF	TGTGCCAGCCATTCGGGACTAGCGGGAGGGCCCTGGGATACGCAGTATTTT
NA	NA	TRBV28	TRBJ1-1	CASSRSAAFGQNTEAFF	TGTGCCAGCAGTCGATCCGCCGCCTTTGGACAGAACACTGAAGCTTTCTTT
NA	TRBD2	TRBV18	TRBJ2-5	CASSPGSGGETQYF	TGTGCCAGCTCACCAGGCTCGGGGGGAGAGACCCAGTACTTC
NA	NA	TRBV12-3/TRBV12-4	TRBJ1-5	CASTAGLNQPQHF	TGTGCCAGCACCGCCGGACTGAATCAGCCCCAGCATTTT
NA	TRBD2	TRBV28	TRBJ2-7	CASSPSGRPYEQYF	TGTGCCAGCAGTCCTAGCGGGAGGCCCTACGAGCAGTACTTC
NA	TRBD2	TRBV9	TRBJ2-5	CASSGLSGKGETQYF	TGTGCCAGCAGCGGCCTTAGCGGGAAGGGTGAGACCCAGTACTTC
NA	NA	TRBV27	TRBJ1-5	CASRYYARGSNQPQHF	TGTGCCAGCAGGTACTACGCCCGAGGTAGCAATCAGCCCCAGCATTTT
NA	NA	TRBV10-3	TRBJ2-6	CAISPGGFGANVLTF	TGTGCCATCAGTCCCGGGGGATTTGGGGCCAACGTCCTGACTTTC
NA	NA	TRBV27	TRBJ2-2	CASSVRGFGTGELFF	TGTGCCAGCAGTGTCCGGGGGTTCGGGACCGGGGAGCTGTTTTTT
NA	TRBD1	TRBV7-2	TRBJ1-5	CASSPDRVQPQHF	TGTGCCAGCTCCCCCGACAGGGTTCAGCCCCAGCATTTT
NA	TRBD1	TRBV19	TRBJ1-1	CASSIQGEDEAFF	TGTGCCAGTAGTATACAGGGGGAGGATGAAGCTTTCTTT
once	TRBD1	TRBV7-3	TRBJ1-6	CASSLRDRNSPLHF	TGTGCCAGCAGCTTGAGGGACAGAAATTCACCCCTCCACTTT
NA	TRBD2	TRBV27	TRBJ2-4	CASSSLAGGHKNIQYF	TGTGCCAGCAGTTCCCTAGCGGGAGGGCACAAAAACATTCAGTACTTC
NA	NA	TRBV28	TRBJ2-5	CASRSTGLETQYF	TGTGCCAGCAGGTCTACAGGGTTAGAGACCCAGTACTTC
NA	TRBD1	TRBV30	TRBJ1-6	CAWSGDRATNGVHF	TGTGCCTGGAGTGGGGACAGGGCAACCAACGGGGTCCACTTT
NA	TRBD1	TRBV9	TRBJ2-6	CASTLTGGAGANVLTF	TGTGCCAGCACCTTGACAGGGGGCGCTGGGGCCAACGTCCTGACTTTC
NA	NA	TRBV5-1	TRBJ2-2	CASSLILGSGELFF	TGCGCCAGCAGCTTAATTCTCGGGAGCGGGGAGCTGTTTTTT
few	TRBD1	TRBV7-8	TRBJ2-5	CASSSLTGGQETQYF	TGTGCCAGCAGCTCCCTGACAGGGGGGCAAGAGACCCAGTACTTC
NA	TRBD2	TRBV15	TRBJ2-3	CATSRETVALAGGGDTQYF	TGTGCCACCAGCAGAGAAACGGTCGCACTAGCGGGAGGGGGGGATACGCAGTATTTT
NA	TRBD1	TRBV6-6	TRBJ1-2	CASSYGGQFYGYTF	TGTGCCAGCAGTTACGGGGGACAGTTCTATGGCTACACCTTC
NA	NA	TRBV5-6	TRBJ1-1	CASSLAGVGNTEAFF	TGTGCCAGCAGCTTGGCCGGGGTTGGGAACACTGAAGCTTTCTTT
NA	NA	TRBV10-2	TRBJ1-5	CASSDYRQGPQPQHF	TGCGCCAGCAGTGATTATCGCCAGGGCCCCCAGCCCCAGCATTTT
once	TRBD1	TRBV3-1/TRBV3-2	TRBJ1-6	CASSRASGGAESPLHF	TGTGCCAGCAGCCGCGCATCAGGGGGCGCGGAATCACCCCTCCACTTT
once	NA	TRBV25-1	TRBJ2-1	CASSERRVYNEQFF	TGTGCCAGCAGTGAAAGGAGGGTTTACAATGAGCAGTTCTTC
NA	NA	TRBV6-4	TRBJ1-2	CASSPGVGYTF	TGTGCCAGCAGTCCAGGGGTAGGCTACACCTTC
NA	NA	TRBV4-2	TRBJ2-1	CASSQAAYNEQFF	TGTGCCAGCAGCCAAGCAGCGTACAATGAGCAGTTCTTC
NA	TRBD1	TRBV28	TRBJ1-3	CASRGQGTLSGNTIYF	TGTGCCAGCAGGGGACAGGGGACTCTCTCTGGAAACACCATATATTTT
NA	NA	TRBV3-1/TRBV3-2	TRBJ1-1	CASSPQDRQNTEAFF	TGTGCCAGCAGCCCACAGGACAGACAGAACACTGAAGCTTTCTTT
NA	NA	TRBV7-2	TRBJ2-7	CASSLYIPAGAAPYEQYF	TGTGCCAGCAGCTTATATATCCCCGCGGGGGCGGCGCCCTACGAGCAGTACTTC
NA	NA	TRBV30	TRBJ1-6	CAWSVSTGTNSPLHF	TGTGCCTGGAGTGTATCTACAGGGACCAATTCACCCCTCCACTTT
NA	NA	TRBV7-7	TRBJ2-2	CASSLGAGSNTGELFF	TGTGCTAGCAGCTTAGGCGCAGGCTCGAACACCGGGGAGCTGTTTTTT
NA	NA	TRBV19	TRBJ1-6	CASSQGLNSPLHF	TGTGCCAGTAGTCAGGGGCTTAATTCACCCCTCCACTTT
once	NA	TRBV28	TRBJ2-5	CASSLTFDRETQYF	TGTGCCAGCAGTTTAACTTTCGACAGGGAGACCCAGTACTTC
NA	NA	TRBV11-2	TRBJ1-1	CASSVSAEAFF	TGTGCCAGCAGCGTTTCGGCGGAGGCTTTCTTT
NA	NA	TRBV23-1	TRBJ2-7	CANGGDSIPYEQYF	TGCGCCAACGGAGGGGACTCGATTCCCTACGAGCAGTACTTC
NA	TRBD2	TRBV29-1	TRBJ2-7	CSVEDLTSGRAGEQYF	TGCAGCGTTGAAGATTTAACTAGCGGGAGGGCCGGCGAGCAGTACTTC
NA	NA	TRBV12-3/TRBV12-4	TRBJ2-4	CASSLSGNIQYF	TGTGCCAGCAGTTTATCCGGAAACATTCAGTACTTC
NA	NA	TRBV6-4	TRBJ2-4	CASSDEVAKNIQYF	TGTGCCAGCAGTGACGAGGTAGCCAAAAACATTCAGTACTTC
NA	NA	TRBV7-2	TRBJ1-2	CASSKGGGVGRGYTF	TGTGCCAGCAGCAAAGGAGGAGGTGTGGGCCGTGGCTACACCTTC
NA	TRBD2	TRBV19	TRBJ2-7	CASSTSGRANEQYF	TGTGCCAGTAGTACTAGCGGGAGGGCCAACGAGCAGTACTTC
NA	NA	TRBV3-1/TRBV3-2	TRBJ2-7	CASSQARLSYEQYF	TGTGCCAGCAGCCAAGCCAGGCTCTCCTACGAGCAGTACTTC
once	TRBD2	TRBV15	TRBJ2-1	CATSRPGQETTSGGLGALF	TGTGCCACTTCTCGGCCGGGACAGGAGACGACTAGCGGGGGCCTAGGGGCGCTCTTC
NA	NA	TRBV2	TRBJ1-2	CASSVKENYGYTF	TGTGCCAGCAGTGTTAAGGAGAACTATGGCTACACCTTC